This paragraph reports one TCR beta chain. The entry originates in a study of blood T cell repertoires in COVID-19. Recruits, aged about 18 to 100 years, lived in some 25 US areas. In the original workflow: It was from reference gene primer amplification that nucleated cell counts were estimated. TCRdb's table, derived via immunoSEQ multiplex PCR, lists solely in-frame clones and lacks some. V and J calls and clone size follow that table, whereas D and trimming were derived from the DNA. This table holds 200,000 to 300,000 clones, roughly 87% found once. Germline loops: CDR1 KGHSH, CDR2 LQKENI. V shed 6 bases and J 4 bases; nucleotides not matched to a gene: 5. The CDR3 contains 13 residues.

The source material was PBMCs or T cells enriched from blood (not recorded which). The rearrangement links TRBV18 to TRBJ1-2, with 7 bases lining up with TRBD1. The receptor's source is a woman aged 30 to 39 with acute COVID-19. The CDR3, as DNA: TGTGCCAGCTCTCGACAGGGAAGCTATGGCTACACCTTC. Translation gives CASSRQGSYGYTF.